This TCR beta chain derives from a study of cytomegalovirus exposure and HLA in healthy donors. CDR3 size: 11 residues. CDR1 is SGDLS and CDR2 is YYNGEE in the germline V gene. V lost 2 bases and J 7 bases, leaving 3 bases between the germline ends. A remark on this clone: Its antigen is currently unknown.

Only in-frame clones appear in the TCRdb table, and some are missing; sequencing was by immunoSEQ multiplex PCR. The data show 120,000 to 150,000 clones, with roughly 87% seen just once and roughly 4.8% held by the top ten. The study, taken as a whole, reports: In vitro data verified three CMV-associated chains as specific for CMV antigens. Most sequenced TCRs were rare (though some public TCRs occurred in many donors).

Sequencing used PBMCs. The genes are TRBV9 and TRBJ2-2; D gene ambiguous. The receptor was derived from a man aged 18 to 35 in good health and CMV-seropositive. In nucleotides, the CDR3 is TGTGCCAGCAGCGTTCACGGGGAGCTGTTTTTT. It is translated as CASSVHGELFF. Full variable domain (remainder filled in from reference TRBV9 and TRBJ2-2): DSGVTQTPKHLITATGQRVTLRCSPRSGDLSVYWYQQSLDQGLQFLIQYYNGEERAKGNILERFSAQQFPDLHSELNLSSLELGDSALYFCASSVHGELFFGEGSRLTVL.